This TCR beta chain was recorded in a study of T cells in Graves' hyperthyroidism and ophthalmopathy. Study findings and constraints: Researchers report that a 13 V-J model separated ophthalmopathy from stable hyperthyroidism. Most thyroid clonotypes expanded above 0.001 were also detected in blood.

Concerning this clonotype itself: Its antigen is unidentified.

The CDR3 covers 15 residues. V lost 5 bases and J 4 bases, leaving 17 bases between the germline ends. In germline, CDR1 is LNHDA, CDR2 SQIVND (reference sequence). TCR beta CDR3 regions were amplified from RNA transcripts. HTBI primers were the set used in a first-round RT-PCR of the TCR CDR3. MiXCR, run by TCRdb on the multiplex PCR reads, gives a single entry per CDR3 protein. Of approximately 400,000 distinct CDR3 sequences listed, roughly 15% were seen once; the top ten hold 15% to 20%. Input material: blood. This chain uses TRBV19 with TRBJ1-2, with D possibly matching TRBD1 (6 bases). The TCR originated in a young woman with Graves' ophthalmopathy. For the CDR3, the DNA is TGTGCCAGTAGTGATTGGACAGCCGTTAGCTATGGCTACACCTTC. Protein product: CASSDWTAVSYGYTF.